These 27 T cell receptor beta chains came from one sample sequenced in a study. Each CDR3 protein is one row after TCRdb ran MiXCR on the 5' RACE reads. The table lists 10,000 to 14,000 distinct CDR3 sequences, around 47% of them singletons. Sequencing was carried out using tumor-infiltrating naive CD4+ T cells sorted from the breast tumor. This sample's subset: naive CD4+ T cells, CD4+CD45RA+CD25-. The receptors stem from a female donor with breast cancer.

With regard to this clonotype: The junction departs from the called germline gene at one end, perhaps through a read error. The chain couples TRBV20-1 to TRBJ1-6; 10 nucleotides match TRBD1. The CDR3 extends over 15 amino acids. The germline V gene encodes CDR1 DFQATT and CDR2 SNEGSKA (reference sequence). The CDR3 sequence is CSLTGTGEPNSPFHF. CDR3 sequence (DNA): TGCAGTTTAACCGGGACAGGGGAACCGAATTCACCCTTCCACTTT.

V gene TRBV7-2 combines with J gene TRBJ2-5, with TRBD1 matching 8 bases. Germline V gene data show CDR1 as SGHTA and CDR2 as FQGNSA. This CDR3 has 12 residues. After removal of 6 bases from V and 5 bases from J, the junction contained 2 bases not matched to a gene. CDR3 nucleotide sequence: TGTGCCAGCAGGAGACAGGGGGAGACCCAGTACTTC. Protein product: CASRRQGETQYF.

The genes are TRBV5-6 and TRBJ2-7; tentatively, D is TRBD2 (5 bases). The CDR3 runs to 14 residues. The germline CDR1 and CDR2 sequences are SGHDT and YYEEEE. Trimming took 6 bases from V and 3 from J, leaving 16 bases between them. This chain's CDR3 is CASNGEKGLYEQYF. The DNA for the CDR3 is TGTGCCAGCAATGGGGAGAAAGGCCTCTACGAGCAGTACTTC.

The CDR3 region is CASSVPRLAGGPNEQFF. In DNA, the CDR3 is TGTGCCAGCAGCGTACCCCGACTAGCGGGAGGGCCGAATGAGCAGTTCTTC. The chain couples TRBV9 to TRBJ2-1, with 14 bases identical to TRBD2. This CDR3 region has 17 residues. Losses at the gene ends were 1 base for V and 7 bases for J; bases not matched to a gene: 7. Germline CDR1 SGDLS, CDR2 YYNGEE.

The V gene is TRBV6-5, the J gene TRBJ2-6; D unresolved. The ends were cut back, 2 bases at V and 2 bases at J, with 19 bases in the middle. The CDR3 has 19 residues. Germline V gene data show CDR1 as MNHEY and CDR2 as SVGAGI. The CDR3 bases are TGTGCCAGCAGTTACACTATCGCCCGGCATACCGCTGGGGCCAACGTCCTGACTTTC. It encodes CASSYTIARHTAGANVLTF.

The chain has TRBV6-5 and TRBJ2-5; TRBD2 matches at 8 bases. Per the germline V gene, CDR1 is MNHEY and CDR2 is SVGAGI. The CDR3 covers 14 residues. V was clipped by 8 bases and J by 5 bases; unmatched bases: 10. The CDR3 is CASASGGPRETQYF. Here the CDR3 DNA reads TGTGCCAGCGCGTCGGGAGGGCCTAGGGAGACCCAGTACTTC.

Only a few counts were recorded for this clonotype. The chain uses TRBV4-3 and TRBJ2-3; D gene unclear. This CDR3 contains 15 residues. Germline CDR1 and CDR2: LGHNA and YSLEER. With 0 bases removed from V and 4 bases from J, the gap between germline ends came to 11 bases. In DNA, the CDR3 is TGCGCCAGCAGCCAAGATATTAATACAGCAGATACGCAGTATTTT. Its translation is CASSQDINTADTQYF.

This clonotype came up a few times. The J gene is TRBJ2-1, the V gene TRBV7-2; 9 bases align to TRBD1. The CDR3 loop spans 13 amino acids. CDR1 and CDR2 from the germline V gene are SGHTA and FQGNSA. After removal of 4 bases from V and 14 bases from J, the junction contained 9 bases not matched to a gene. The CDR3 region is CASSSQTGQGEFF. The CDR3, as DNA: TGTGCCAGCAGCTCCCAAACGGGACAGGGAGAGTTCTTC.

The rearrangement links TRBV20-1 to TRBJ2-2; 8 bases match TRBD1. From germline, CDR1 is DFQATT and CDR2 SNEGSKA (reference sequence). CDR3 length equals 14 residues. The V and J ends lost 6 bases and 2 bases, in that order; junction bases with no gene match: 5. The CDR3 coding sequence is TGCAGTGCAAGCGACAGGGGTAACACCGGGGAGCTGTTTTTT. Amino acid sequence: CSASDRGNTGELFF.

Here the CDR3 reads CASSPGGFGTDTQYF. Here the CDR3 DNA reads TGTGCCAGCTCACCCGGCGGTTTCGGCACAGATACGCAGTATTTT. This chain connects TRBV18 to TRBJ2-3; D call uncertain. The CDR3 has 15 residues. Trimming took off 3 bases at V and 1 base at J, with 11 bases between the two ends. In germline, CDR1 is KGHSH, CDR2 LQKENI.

The chain employs TRBV15 and TRBJ2-2, with 7 positions matching TRBD1. The V segment lost 1 base and the J segment 5 bases; nucleotides outside the gene matches: 1. The CDR3 consists of 14 residues. The germline CDR1 and CDR2 sequences are LNHNV and YYDKDF (reference sequence). CDR3 nucleotides: TGTGCCACCAGCAGAGGACAGGGAACCGGGGAGCTGTTTTTT. Translation: CATSRGQGTGELFF.

The table lists this clonotype with a few counts. The V call is TRBV30, the J call TRBJ1-2, with 7 bases matching TRBD1. The CDR3 runs 14 residues. J gave up 4 bases and V 0 bases, and 5 bases lay outside the gene matches. Germline-derived CDR1 and CDR2 are GTSNPN and SVGIG (reference sequence). CDR3 protein: CAWSVGTVGYGYTF. CDR3 sequence (DNA): TGTGCCTGGAGTGTCGGGACAGTCGGCTATGGCTACACCTTC.

Concerning this clonotype: At one of its ends the junction is not consistent with the germline gene, which may arise from a read error. This chain joins TRBV7-7 and TRBJ2-1, with D possibly matching TRBD2 (5 bases). Germline-derived CDR1 and CDR2 are SSHAT and FNYEAQ (reference sequence). This CDR3 is 15 amino acids long. Written as DNA, the CDR3 is TGTGCTAGCAGCCATAACCCGTCCGCCCCGGGGGAGCAGTTCTTC. It yields the protein CASSHNPSAPGEQFF.

The chain has TRBV20-1 and TRBJ1-1; TRBD1 aligns across 7 bases. V was clipped by 1 base and J by 1 base; unmatched bases: 0. Per germline, CDR1 DFQATT and CDR2 SNEGSKA (reference sequence). There are 13 residues in the CDR3. The CDR3 DNA reads TGCAGTGCTAGAGCAGGGGGGAACACTGAAGCTTTCTTT. The encoded protein is CSARAGGNTEAFF.

The rearrangement joins TRBV6-2 or TRBV6-3 to TRBJ2-3, with 10 bases aligning to TRBD2. Germline CDR1 and CDR2: MNHEY and SVGEGT. With 4 bases clipped from V and 6 bases from J, the junction kept 16 bases outside the gene matches. This CDR3 comprises 18 residues. CDR3 residues: CASSSLILAGPTGDTQYF. The CDR3 nucleotides read TGTGCCAGCAGTTCTTTGATACTAGCGGGACCCACCGGGGATACGCAGTATTTT.

This chain uses TRBV7-2 with TRBJ2-3, with D unclear. V shed 1 base and J shed 3 bases, with 5 bases lying between them. CDR1 SGHTA and CDR2 FQGNSA come from the germline V gene. The CDR3 covers 13 residues. CDR3 sequence reads: CASSLVWTDTQYF. In DNA, the CDR3 is TGTGCCAGCAGCTTAGTTTGGACAGATACGCAGTATTTT.

The chain is built from TRBV5-6 and TRBJ2-7; 7 positions match TRBD1. Germline CDR1 is SGHDT and CDR2 is YYEEEE. The trim removed 3 bases at V and 6 bases at J, leaving 6 bases unmatched. The CDR3 is made up of 13 amino acids. Written as DNA, the CDR3 is TGTGCCAGCAGCTGGGACAGCCCTTCCGAGCAGTACGTC. Translation gives CASSWDSPSEQYV.

The rearrangement uses TRBV25-1 and TRBJ1-2, with TRBD1 matching 7 bases. Germline values: CDR1 MGHDK, CDR2 SYGVNS. J gave up 4 bases and V 5 bases, and 10 bases lay outside the gene matches. CDR3 length: 15 residues. CDR3 coding DNA: TGTGCCAGCAGTCCACAGGGGTCAAACTCCTATGGCTACACCTTC. Translating gives CASSPQGSNSYGYTF.

Worth noting for this clonotype: An end of the junction differs from the germline gene, which may be a read error. The J gene is TRBJ1-5, the V gene TRBV20-1; D is undetermined. The CDR3 has 13 residues. The germline gives CDR1 DFQATT, CDR2 SNEGSKA (reference sequence). The CDR3 region is CSARQSPDQPRHF. The DNA for the CDR3 is TGCAGTGCTAGGCAGAGTCCAGATCAGCCCCGGCATTTT.

V gene TRBV6-2 or TRBV6-3 combines with J gene TRBJ2-1; D remains ambiguous. V gave up 2 bases and J gave up 9 bases, with 14 bases separating them. The length of the CDR3 is 14 residues. Germline CDR1 is MNHEY and CDR2 is SVGEGT. CDR3 in amino acids: CASSYTMLGPEQFF. In DNA, the CDR3 is TGTGCCAGCAGTTACACCATGTTAGGGCCTGAGCAGTTCTTC.

The chain carries TRBV4-2 and TRBJ2-3, with 8 bases fitting TRBD2. The CDR3 totals 17 residues. Germline trimming cut 4 bases from V and 4 bases from J; bases unmatched to any gene: 13. Germline V gene lookup returns CDR1 LGHNA and CDR2 YNFKEQ. CDR3 DNA sequence: TGTGCCAGCAGCCCACGGGGGGGGGAGAGGTCGGCAGATACGCAGTATTTT. Residues: CASSPRGGERSADTQYF.

The J gene is TRBJ2-5, the V gene TRBV20-1; TRBD1 is a possible D gene (5 bases). CDR3 length equals 11 residues. Germline V gene sequence: CDR1 DFQATT, CDR2 SNEGSKA (reference sequence). The V and J ends lost 4 bases and 7 bases respectively, with 10 bases between them. This CDR3 is CSATLTGTQYF. The CDR3 region has the DNA TGCAGTGCTACTTTAACAGGGACCCAGTACTTC.

The V gene is TRBV9, the J gene TRBJ2-1; D gene ambiguous. CDR1 is SGDLS, CDR2 YYNGEE, per germline. The length of the CDR3 is 14 residues. Trimming removed 2 bases from V and 6 bases from J, with 12 bases in between. The DNA of the CDR3 is TGTGCCAGCAGCGTCTCCCTTACTTCCAATGAGCAGTTCTTC. It codes for CASSVSLTSNEQFF.

This chain joins TRBV30 and TRBJ1-2, with D maybe TRBD1 (5 bases). The germline V gene encodes CDR1 GTSNPN and CDR2 SVGIG (reference sequence). This CDR3 comprises 13 residues. Trimming pared 1 base from V and 6 bases from J, leaving 12 bases between. CDR3 sequence: CAWSGGQRHGYTF. The DNA for the CDR3 is TGTGCCTGGAGTGGTGGACAAAGGCATGGCTACACCTTC.

The V and J genes are TRBV6-5 and TRBJ2-7; D uncertain. V shed 6 bases and J shed 0 bases, with 6 bases lying between them. Germline V gives CDR1 MNHEY, CDR2 SVGAGI. This CDR3 has 12 amino acids. CDR3: CASSRNSYEQYF. CDR3 coding DNA: TGTGCCAGCAGCCGTAACTCCTACGAGCAGTACTTC.

V is TRBV4-2 and J is TRBJ2-7; TRBD2 matches 11 bases. Germline loops: CDR1 LGHNA, CDR2 YNFKEQ. The CDR3 length is 15 residues. With V trimmed by 0 bases and J by 4 bases, 2 bases remained unmatched. As DNA, the CDR3 is TGTGCCAGCAGCCAAGAGACTAGCGGGGCTTACGAGCAGTACTTC. It yields the protein CASSQETSGAYEQYF.

J is TRBJ2-3 and V is TRBV6-1; TRBD2 matches 8 bases. This CDR3 contains 15 residues. After removal of 0 bases from V and 4 bases from J, the junction contained 3 bases not matched to a gene. Germline V gene lookup returns CDR1 MNHNS and CDR2 SASEGT. This CDR3 is CASSEAAGLADTQYF. DNA of the CDR3: TGTGCCAGCAGTGAAGCCGCGGGACTAGCAGATACGCAGTATTTT.